This is a list of T cell receptor beta chains from one sample in a study of T-cell reconstitution after alpha-beta-depleted transplantation in children. TCRdb analysed the PCR reads with MiXCR anew, one entry per CDR3 protein. The sample shows around 120,000 distinct CDR3 sequences, under 25% of them seen only once. This specimen was PBMCs, mostly from graft donor cells, taken 180 days after TCRalphabeta/CD19-depleted stem cell transplant. The receptors come from a male patient between 2 and 10 years old who had a stem cell transplant for chronic granulomatous disease, so the T cells may come from the graft donor. CDR3s include the opening cysteine and the closing phenylalanine or tryptophan. A D gene is named only where the DNA matches it firmly. The size of a clone is reported for some rows only, either as once, few or many, or as a class for expanded clones.

>many|.|TRBJ2-3|TRBV20-1
TGCACCTTAGCGGATAGCACAGATACGCAGTATTTT
CTLADSTDTQYF
>many|.|TRBJ1-2|TRBV5-5
TGTGCCAGCAGCTTGAGTCAGGGTCTCTCTGGCTACACCTTC
CASSLSQGLSGYTF
>.|TRBD2|TRBJ2-5|TRBV7-2
TGTGCCAGCAGCTCTGGACTAGCGGGAACTGAAGAGACCCAGTACTTC
CASSSGLAGTEETQYF
>few|TRBD2|TRBJ2-1|TRBV5-1
TGCGCCAGCAGCAGGGGGGGGGTACTAGCGGGGCCACGGGATGAGCAGTTCTTC
CASSRGGVLAGPRDEQFF
>few|.|TRBJ2-7|TRBV30
TGTGCCTGGAGTCGGGGGCTTACCTACGAGCAGTACTTC
CAWSRGLTYEQYF
>many|.|TRBJ2-7|TRBV12-3/TRBV12-4
TGTGCCAGCAGTTTAGCCCTAAAAGCCTACGAGCAGTACTTC
CASSLALKAYEQYF
>.|.|TRBJ2-5|TRBV3-1
TGTGCCAGCAGAGGGCTTAGCGAGGCGACCCAGTACTTC
CASRGLSEATQYF
>few|.|TRBJ2-7|TRBV10-3
TGTGCCATCAGTGACCAGCGAGACTACGAGCAGTACTTC
CAISDQRDYEQYF
>.|.|TRBJ2-7|TRBV20-1
TGCAGTGCTACGGGACTCGACTACGAGCAGTACTTC
CSATGLDYEQYF
>few|.|TRBJ2-1|TRBV18
TGTGCCACCAGGAGCGGGCAGGACAATGAGCAGTTCTTC
CATRSGQDNEQFF
>many|.|TRBJ2-1|TRBV3-1
TGTGCCAGCAGCCCTAACCAAGATATCTTCCTCTACAATGAGCAGTTCTTC
CASSPNQDIFLYNEQFF
>many|.|TRBJ1-2|TRBV27
TGTGCCAGCAGTCCATGGGCGGGGGCGGATGCGTCGGGCTACACCTTC
CASSPWAGADASGYTF
>few|.|TRBJ1-5|TRBV4-3
TGCGCCAGCAGCCAAGAGAGCAGTAATCAGCCCCAGCATTTT
CASSQESSNQPQHF
>few|.|TRBJ1-1|TRBV4-3
TGCGCCAGCAGCCAAGACCCTAAAAACACTGAAGCTTTCTTT
CASSQDPKNTEAFF
>.|.|TRBJ1-5|TRBV7-3
TGTGCCAGCAGCTTAAGATGGGGGCGGCCCCAGCATTTT
CASSLRWGRPQHF
>many|.|TRBJ2-2|TRBV12-3/TRBV12-4
TGTGCCAGCAGTTTCTTAGGGGAGCTGTTTTTT
CASSFLGELFF
>many|TRBD1|TRBJ1-5|TRBV12-3/TRBV12-4
TGTGCCAGCACCCGGACAGGGATCAATCAGCCCCAGCATTTT
CASTRTGINQPQHF
>many|.|TRBJ2-6|TRBV2
TGTGCCAGCAGTGACCTGGACCCCTCTGGGGCCAACGTCCTGACTTTC
CASSDLDPSGANVLTF
>many|TRBD2|TRBJ2-1|TRBV20-1
TGCAGTGCTTTGGGACTAGCGATCAATGAGCAGTTCTTC
CSALGLAINEQFF